The entry that follows covers one T cell receptor beta chain sequence. The data originate from a study of blood T cell repertoires in COVID-19. Overall study context: Whether acute or convalescent, the COVID-19 samples came from the United States, Italy and Spain.

The germline CDR1 and CDR2 sequences are SGHVS and FQNEAQ. This CDR3 has 14 amino acids. Between the trimmed V and J ends, which lost 5 bases and 6 bases, there was a span of 17 bases. Some clones are missing from TCRdb's copy, which holds only in-frame ones; the method was immunoSEQ multiplex PCR. The data show 350,000 to 450,000 clones, around 85% seen once. This chain joins TRBV7-8 and TRBJ2-7, with D tentatively TRBD1 or TRBD2 (5 bases each). The sequence was obtained from a young woman with acute or convalescent COVID-19. Material for sequencing was peripheral blood. The CDR3 nucleotides read TGTGCCAGCAGCCGAGGGCAGGGTACATTCGAGCAGTACTTC. Translation gives CASSRGQGTFEQYF.